This T cell receptor (beta chain) was sequenced for a study of T cells in localized non-small cell lung cancer. General study results and limits: Uninvolved adjacent lung had the highest recorded T cell clonality, with tumor below it.

Note on this clone: As yet, its antigen is unknown.

Produced via immunoSEQ multiplex PCR; TCRdb's table is partial and in-frame only. Seen here are tens of thousands of clones, roughly nine tenths observed once, and the top ten hold about 20%. CDR3 length: 14 residues. J gave up 4 bases and V 4 bases, and 0 bases lay outside the gene matches. Germline V gene data show CDR1 as SGHRS and CDR2 as YFSETQ. The input for sequencing was PBMCs, taken before any cancer treatment. The chain carries TRBV5-1 and TRBJ2-5; 14 bases line up with TRBD2. The clonotype originates from a man between 40 and 69 years old with stage II squamous cell lung carcinoma. The CDR3 sequence is CASSGTSGRETQYF. The CDR3 coding sequence is TGCGCCAGCAGCGGGACTAGCGGGAGAGAGACCCAGTACTTC. The full variable domain, rest sourced from reference TRBV5-1 and TRBJ2-5, is KAGVTQTPRYLIKTRGQQVTLSCSPISGHRSVSWYQQTPGQGLQFLFEYFSETQRNKGNFPGRFSGRQFSNSRSEMNVSTLELGDSALYLCASSGTSGRETQYFGPGTRLLVL.